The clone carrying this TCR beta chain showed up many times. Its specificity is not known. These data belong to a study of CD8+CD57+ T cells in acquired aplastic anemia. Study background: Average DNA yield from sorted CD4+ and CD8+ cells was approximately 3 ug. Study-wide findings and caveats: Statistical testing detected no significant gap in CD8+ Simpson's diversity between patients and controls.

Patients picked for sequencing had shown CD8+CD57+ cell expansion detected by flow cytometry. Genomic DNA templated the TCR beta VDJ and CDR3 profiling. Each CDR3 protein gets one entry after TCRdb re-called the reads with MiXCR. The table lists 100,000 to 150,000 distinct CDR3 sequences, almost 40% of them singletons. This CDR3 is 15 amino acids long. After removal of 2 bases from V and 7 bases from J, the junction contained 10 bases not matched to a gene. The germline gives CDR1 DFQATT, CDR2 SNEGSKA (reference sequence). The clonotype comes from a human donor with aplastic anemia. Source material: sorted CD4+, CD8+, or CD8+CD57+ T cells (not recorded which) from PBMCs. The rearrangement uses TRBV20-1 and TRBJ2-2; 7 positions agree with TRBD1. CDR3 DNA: TGCAGTGCTAGACCGGGACAGCGGTACGGCGGGGAGCTGTTTTTT. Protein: CSARPGQRYGGELFF.